The rows below give T cell receptor beta chains drawn from one sample of a study of OX40 agonist ivuxolimab in advanced cancers. Only in-frame clones appear in the TCRdb table, and some are missing; sequencing was by immunoSEQ multiplex PCR. The profile shows tens of thousands of clones, about 82% of them singletons. The specimen was CD4+ or CD8+ T cells sorted from blood, collected in a trial of the OX40 agonist ivuxolimab. The receptors derive from an adult with an advanced solid tumor such as melanoma, head and neck, liver or kidney cancer. The CDR3 runs from the conserved cysteine through the conserved F or W. A D gene is named only where the DNA matches it firmly. Clone size is stated in some rows and not others, as once, few, many or a class when expanded.

>TRBJ2-7|TRBV5-4|-|-
TGTGCCAGCAGCTTAAGGGGGGGGAGCTACGAGCAGTACTTC
CASSLRGGSYEQYF
>TRBJ2-7|TRBV29-1|TRBD2|-
TGCAGCGCCCTACTAGCGGGGGGAGTTGAGCAGTACTTC
CSALLAGGVEQYF
>TRBJ1-6|TRBV7-2|-|-
TGTGCCAGCAGCTCAGGACAGTTAGATTCACCCCTCCACTTT
CASSSGQLDSPLHF
>TRBJ2-2|TRBV10-3|TRBD1|-
TGTGCCATCAGTGAGCGACAGGGGACGAACACCGGGGAGCTGTTTTTT
CAISERQGTNTGELFF
>TRBJ2-1|TRBV11-2|-|-
TGTGCCAGCAGCTTAGCGGGGGGCCACTACAATGAGCAGTTCTTC
CASSLAGGHYNEQFF
>TRBJ2-7|TRBV11-3|-|-
TGTGCCAGCAGCCCGGGGGGACACCAAGCAACTTACGAGCAGTACTTC
CASSPGGHQATYEQYF
>TRBJ2-1|TRBV11-2|TRBD2|-
TGTGCCAGCAGCTTTTTTCTGGCCTTGTTACGGGGGGGGTATAATGAGCAGTTCTTC
CASSFFLALLRGGYNEQFF
>TRBJ1-2|TRBV6-5|-|-
TGTGCCATATCAGGTTCCGGGATTGGCTACACCTTC
CAISGSGIGYTF
>TRBJ1-2|TRBV7-8|-|few
TGTGCCAGCAGCCAAAGGGACACCTTTGGCTACACCTTC
CASSQRDTFGYTF
>TRBJ2-3|TRBV11-2|-|-
TGTGCCAGCAGCTTAGGCCTCGCAGATACGCAGTATTTT
CASSLGLADTQYF
>TRBJ2-7|TRBV7-8|-|-
TGTGCCAGCGGGGGAGTATGGGAGCAGTACTTC
CASGGVWEQYF
>TRBJ1-4|TRBV7-8|-|-
TGTGCCAGCAGCTACGGGACTTCCCCCATGGGTGAAAAACTGTTTTTT
CASSYGTSPMGEKLFF
>TRBJ2-3|TRBV7-2|-|-
TGTGCCAGCAGCTATAGACGGGATACGCAGTATTTT
CASSYRRDTQYF
>TRBJ2-7|TRBV6-1|-|-
TGTGCCATAGGGCCGACTGTTGGCTCCTACGAGCAGTACTTC
CAIGPTVGSYEQYF
>TRBJ2-1|TRBV27|-|-
TGTGCCAGCAGTTTTGGAGAGGCCTACAATGAGCAGTTCTTC
CASSFGEAYNEQFF
>TRBJ1-1|TRBV5-1|TRBD1|-
TGCGCCAGCAGCCTAAGACCAGGGGGCGTTACTGAAGCTTTCTTT
CASSLRPGGVTEAFF
>TRBJ1-5|TRBV18|TRBD1|-
TGTGCCAGCTCACCTCCGGGACAGAGGGATCAGCCCCAGCATTTT
CASSPPGQRDQPQHF
>TRBJ2-7|TRBV14|TRBD2|-
TGTGCCAGCAGCCAACGACTAGCGGGGGATCACGAGCAGTACTTC
CASSQRLAGDHEQYF
>TRBJ2-4|TRBV6-1|-|-
TGTGCCAGCAGTGGTGGGCTAGCCAAAAACATTCAGTACTTC
CASSGGLAKNIQYF
>TRBJ2-7|TRBV4-1|-|-
TGCGCCAGCAGCCAAGAGGCGGGGACCTCCTACGAGCAGTACTTC
CASSQEAGTSYEQYF
>TRBJ2-1|TRBV19|-|-
TGTGCCAGTAGTATAAGCGCGGTTACCCTCGAGCAGTTCTTC
CASSISAVTLEQFF
>TRBJ2-7|TRBV10-3|TRBD1|-
TGTGCCGTCTCTCCAGGGGGCTCCTACGAGCAGTACTTC
CAVSPGGSYEQYF
>TRBJ2-7|TRBV25-1|-|-
TGTGCCAGCAGTGAATTGGGGTACGAGCAGTACTTC
CASSELGYEQYF
>TRBJ1-6|TRBV30|-|-
TGTGCCTGGACTGGCACTCGGAGCTCCTATAATTCACCCCTCCACTTT
CAWTGTRSSYNSPLHF
>TRBJ1-4|TRBV9|-|-
TGTGCCAGCAGCTTTCAAGCAGGTGCAACTAATGAAAAACTGTTTTTT
CASSFQAGATNEKLFF
>TRBJ2-5|TRBV6-1|-|-
TGTGCCACTCAGTCGTCCCGAAGGCAGGGGATTGAGCAGTACTTC
CATQSSRRQGIEQYF
>TRBJ2-6|TRBV18|TRBD1|once
TGTGCCAGCTCACCCTTGGGACAGGGGGCGCAAGGGGCCAACGTCCTGACTTTC
CASSPLGQGAQGANVLTF
>TRBJ1-4|TRBV7-9|-|-
TGTGCCAGCAGCTTGGAAAGGGGGATTAATGAAAAACTGTTTTTT
CASSLERGINEKLFF
>TRBJ2-3|TRBV11-2|TRBD2|once
TGTGCCAGCAGCTTAGAAGGACTAGCGGGGGGTACAGATACGCAGTATTTT
CASSLEGLAGGTDTQYF
>TRBJ1-2|TRBV6-4|-|once
TGTGCCAGCAGTGACTCACCCGACAGTTATGGCTACACCTTC
CASSDSPDSYGYTF
>TRBJ1-2|TRBV27|-|-
TGTGCCAGCAAACAGGGACCCAGCGGCTACACCTTC
CASKQGPSGYTF
>TRBJ2-1|TRBV27|-|-
TGTGCCAGCAGTTATCTAGCACCAACTTTCTACAATGAGCAGTTCTTC
CASSYLAPTFYNEQFF
>TRBJ1-5|TRBV10-2|-|-
TGCGCCAGCAGTCCAGACAGGCTCCAGCCCCAGCATTTT
CASSPDRLQPQHF
>TRBJ2-4|TRBV29-1|-|-
TGCAGCGTTGAGAGATGGCAGGAGAAAAACATTCAGTACTTC
CSVERWQEKNIQYF
>TRBJ1-2|TRBV9|-|few
TGTGCCAGCAGCGTAGTACAGGGAGGAGGTTACACCTTC
CASSVVQGGGYTF
>TRBJ2-5|TRBV7-2|-|-
TGTGCCAGCAGCTTAATGGGGGGTGAGACCCAGTACTTC
CASSLMGGETQYF
>TRBJ1-2|TRBV6-1|-|-
TGTGCCAGCAGTGAAGGAGGATATGGAAACTATGGCTACACCTTC
CASSEGGYGNYGYTF
>TRBJ1-2|TRBV28|-|-
TGTGCCAGCGGGGTAGGGGGGACACGAAGGAACTATGGCTACACCTTC
CASGVGGTRRNYGYTF
>TRBJ2-2|TRBV4-2|TRBD1|-
TGTGCCAGCAGCGTCCCAGGGGGCGACGGGGAGCTGTTTTTT
CASSVPGGDGELFF
>TRBJ2-1|TRBV11-2|-|-
TGTGCCAGCAGCTTAGGGACGGGCAGGGATGAGCAGTTCTTC
CASSLGTGRDEQFF
>TRBJ2-7|TRBV5-1|-|-
TGCGCCAGCAGCCCCAGCAGAGGAACCTACGAGCAGTACTTC
CASSPSRGTYEQYF
>TRBJ2-4|TRBV5-4|-|few
TGTGCCAGCAGCTTTGAATTAGCCAAAAACATTCAGTACTTC
CASSFELAKNIQYF
>TRBJ1-6|TRBV6-6|TRBD1|-
TGTGCCAGCAGTGCCACAGGGGTGGGAAATTCACCCCTCCACTTT
CASSATGVGNSPLHF